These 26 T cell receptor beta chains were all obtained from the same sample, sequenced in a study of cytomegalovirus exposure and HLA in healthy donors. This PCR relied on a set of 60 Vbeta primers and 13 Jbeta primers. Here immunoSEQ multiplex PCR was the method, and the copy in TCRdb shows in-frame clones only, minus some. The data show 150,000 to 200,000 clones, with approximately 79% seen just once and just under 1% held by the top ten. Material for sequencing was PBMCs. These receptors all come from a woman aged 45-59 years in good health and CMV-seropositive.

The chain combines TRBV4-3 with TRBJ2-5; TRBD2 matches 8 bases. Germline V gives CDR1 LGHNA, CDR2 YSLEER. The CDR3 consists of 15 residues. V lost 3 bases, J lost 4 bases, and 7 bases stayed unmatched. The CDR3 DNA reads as TGCGCCAGCAGCCAGTCGGGGGGGTCCTTAGAGACCCAGTACTTC. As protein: CASSQSGGSLETQYF.

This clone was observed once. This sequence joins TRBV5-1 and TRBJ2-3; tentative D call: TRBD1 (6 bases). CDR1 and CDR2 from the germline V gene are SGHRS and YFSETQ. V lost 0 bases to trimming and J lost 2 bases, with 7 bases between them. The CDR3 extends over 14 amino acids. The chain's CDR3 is CASSLDRATDTQYF. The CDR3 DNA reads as TGCGCCAGCAGCTTGGACAGGGCCACAGATACGCAGTATTTT.

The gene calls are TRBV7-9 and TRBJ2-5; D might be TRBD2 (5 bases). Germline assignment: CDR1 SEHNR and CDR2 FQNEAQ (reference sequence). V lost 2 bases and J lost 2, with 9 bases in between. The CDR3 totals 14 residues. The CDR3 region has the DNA TGTGCCAGCAGCTTACCACGGGATCAAGAGACCCAGTACTTC. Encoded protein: CASSLPRDQETQYF.

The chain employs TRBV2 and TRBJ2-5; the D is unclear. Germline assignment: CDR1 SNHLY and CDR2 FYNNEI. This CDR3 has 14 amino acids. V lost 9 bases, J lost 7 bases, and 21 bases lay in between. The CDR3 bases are TGTGCCAGTCCTCTCCCCGATCCCTACCCGACCCAGTACTTC. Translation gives CASPLPDPYPTQYF.

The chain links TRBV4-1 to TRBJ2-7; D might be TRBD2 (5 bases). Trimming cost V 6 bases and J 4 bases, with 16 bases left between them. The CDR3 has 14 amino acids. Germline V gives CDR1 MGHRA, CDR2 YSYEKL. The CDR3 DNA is TGCGCCAGCAGTTACGAGAGGGCCCCTTACGAGCAGTACTTC. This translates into CASSYERAPYEQYF.

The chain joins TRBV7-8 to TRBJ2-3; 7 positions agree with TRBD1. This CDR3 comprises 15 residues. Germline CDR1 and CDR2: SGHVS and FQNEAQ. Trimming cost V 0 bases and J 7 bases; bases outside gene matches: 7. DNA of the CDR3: TGTGCCAGCAGCTTAGCCCCGATAGGGGGCCATACGCAGTATTTT. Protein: CASSLAPIGGHTQYF.

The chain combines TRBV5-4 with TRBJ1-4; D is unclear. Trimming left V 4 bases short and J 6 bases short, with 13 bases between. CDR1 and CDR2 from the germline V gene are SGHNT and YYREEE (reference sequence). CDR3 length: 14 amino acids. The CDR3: CASSQDPGDEKLFF. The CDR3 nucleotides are TGTGCCAGCAGCCAGGATCCGGGAGATGAAAAACTGTTTTTT.

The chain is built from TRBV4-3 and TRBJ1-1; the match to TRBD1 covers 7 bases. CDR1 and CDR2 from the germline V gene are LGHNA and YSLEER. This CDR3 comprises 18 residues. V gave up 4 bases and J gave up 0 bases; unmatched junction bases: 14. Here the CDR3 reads CASSLKRGTAHLNTEAFF. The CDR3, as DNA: TGCGCCAGCAGCCTAAAAAGGGGGACAGCCCATTTGAACACTGAAGCTTTCTTT.

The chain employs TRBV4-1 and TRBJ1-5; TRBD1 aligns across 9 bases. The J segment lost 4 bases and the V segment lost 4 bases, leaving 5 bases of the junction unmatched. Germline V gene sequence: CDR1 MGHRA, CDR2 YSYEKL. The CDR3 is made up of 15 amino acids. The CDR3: CASSRPDRGNQPQHF. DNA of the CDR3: TGCGCCAGCAGCCGACCGGACAGGGGAAATCAGCCCCAGCATTTT.

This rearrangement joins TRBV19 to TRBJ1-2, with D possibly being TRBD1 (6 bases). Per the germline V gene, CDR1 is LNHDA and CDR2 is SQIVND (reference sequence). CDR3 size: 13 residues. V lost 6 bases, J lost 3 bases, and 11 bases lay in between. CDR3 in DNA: TGTGCCAGTAGCGAACAGGGTGACTATGGCTACACCTTC. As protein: CASSEQGDYGYTF.

CDR3 in DNA: TGTGCCTGGAGTCGGGGAGAAGTCACTGAAGCTTTCTTT. Translating it yields CAWSRGEVTEAFF. The chain has TRBV30 and TRBJ1-1; D not certain. The germline V gene encodes CDR1 GTSNPN and CDR2 SVGIG (reference sequence). Trimming cost V 2 bases and J 4 bases, with 11 bases left between them. The CDR3 runs to 13 residues.

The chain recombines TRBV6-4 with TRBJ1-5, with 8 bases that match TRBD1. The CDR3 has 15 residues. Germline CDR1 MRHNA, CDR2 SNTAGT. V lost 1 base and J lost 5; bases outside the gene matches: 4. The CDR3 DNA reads TGTGCCAGCAGTGACTTTACAGGGGGAGATCAGCCCCAGCATTTT. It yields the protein CASSDFTGGDQPQHF.

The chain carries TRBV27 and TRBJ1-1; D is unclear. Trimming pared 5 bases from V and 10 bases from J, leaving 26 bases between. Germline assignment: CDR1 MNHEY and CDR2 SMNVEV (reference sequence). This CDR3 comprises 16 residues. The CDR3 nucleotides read TGTGCCAGCAGTCCCGAAGCAACGGGGTCGGTCTTGGGAGCTTTCTTT. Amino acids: CASSPEATGSVLGAFF.

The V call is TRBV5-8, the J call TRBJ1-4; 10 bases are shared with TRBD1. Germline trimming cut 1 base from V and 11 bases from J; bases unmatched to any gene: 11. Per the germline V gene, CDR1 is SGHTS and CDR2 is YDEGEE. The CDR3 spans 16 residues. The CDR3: CASSLPLTGGRGKLFF. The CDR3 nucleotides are TGTGCCAGCAGCTTGCCCCTGACAGGGGGCCGAGGGAAACTGTTTTTT.

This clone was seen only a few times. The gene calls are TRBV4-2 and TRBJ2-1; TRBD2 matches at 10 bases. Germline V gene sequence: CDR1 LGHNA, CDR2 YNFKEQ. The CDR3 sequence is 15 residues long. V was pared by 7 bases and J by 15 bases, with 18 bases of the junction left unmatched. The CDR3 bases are TGTGCCAGCACCGAAGGGGGAGCGGGAGGGCTTTTATGGTTCTTC. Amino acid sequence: CASTEGGAGGLLWFF.

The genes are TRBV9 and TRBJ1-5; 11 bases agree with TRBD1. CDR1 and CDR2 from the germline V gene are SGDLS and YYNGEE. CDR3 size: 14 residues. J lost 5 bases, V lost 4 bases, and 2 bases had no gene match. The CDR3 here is CASSRDRGDQPQHF. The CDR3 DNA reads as TGTGCCAGCAGCAGGGACAGGGGGGATCAGCCCCAGCATTTT.

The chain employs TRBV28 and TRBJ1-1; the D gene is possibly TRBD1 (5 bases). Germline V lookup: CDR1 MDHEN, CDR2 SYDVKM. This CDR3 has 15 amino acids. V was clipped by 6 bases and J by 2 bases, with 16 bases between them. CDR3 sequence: CASSVWGGVNTEAFF. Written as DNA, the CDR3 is TGTGCCAGCAGCGTTTGGGGAGGGGTTAACACTGAAGCTTTCTTT.

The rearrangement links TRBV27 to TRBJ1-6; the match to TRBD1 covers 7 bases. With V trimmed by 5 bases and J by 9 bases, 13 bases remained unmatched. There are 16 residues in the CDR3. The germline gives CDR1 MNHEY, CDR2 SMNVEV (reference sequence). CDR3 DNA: TGTGCCAGCAGTAGACCCCGACAGGGAGTCGGTTCACCCCTCCACTTT. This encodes CASSRPRQGVGSPLHF.

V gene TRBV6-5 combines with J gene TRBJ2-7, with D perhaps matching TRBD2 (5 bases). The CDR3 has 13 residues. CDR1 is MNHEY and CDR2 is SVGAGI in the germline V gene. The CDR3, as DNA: TGTGCTTATGTGAGCGGAAGGATCTACGAGCAGTACTTC. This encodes CAYVSGRIYEQYF.

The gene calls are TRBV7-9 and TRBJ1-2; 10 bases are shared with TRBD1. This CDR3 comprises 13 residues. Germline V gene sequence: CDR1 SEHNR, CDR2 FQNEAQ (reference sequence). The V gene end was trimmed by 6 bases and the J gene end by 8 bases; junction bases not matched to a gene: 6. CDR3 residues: CASRRDRGGGYTF. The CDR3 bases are TGTGCCAGCAGGCGGGACAGGGGCGGCGGCTACACCTTC. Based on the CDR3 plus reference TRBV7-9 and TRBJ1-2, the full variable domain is DTGVSQNPRHKITKRGQNVTFRCDPISEHNRLYWYRQTLGQGPEFLTYFQNEAQLEKSRLLSDRFSAERPKGSFSTLEIQRTEQGDSAMYLCASRRDRGGGYTFGSGTRLTVV.

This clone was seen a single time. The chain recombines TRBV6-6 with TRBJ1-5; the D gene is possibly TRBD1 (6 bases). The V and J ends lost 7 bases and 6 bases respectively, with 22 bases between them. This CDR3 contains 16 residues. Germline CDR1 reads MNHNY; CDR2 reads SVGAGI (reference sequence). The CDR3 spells CASTNMAGAVGQPQHF. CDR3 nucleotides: TGTGCCAGCACCAATATGGCGGGGGCAGTAGGTCAGCCCCAGCATTTT.

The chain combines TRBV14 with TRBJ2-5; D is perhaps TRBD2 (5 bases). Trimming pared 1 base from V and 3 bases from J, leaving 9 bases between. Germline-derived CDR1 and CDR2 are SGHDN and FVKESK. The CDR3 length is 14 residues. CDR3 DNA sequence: TGTGCCAGCAGCCAAGTTTCGGGGAAAGAGACCCAGTACTTC. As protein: CASSQVSGKETQYF. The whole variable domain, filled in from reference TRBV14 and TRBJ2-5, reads EAGVTQFPSHSVIEKGQTVTLRCDPISGHDNLYWYRRVMGKEIKFLLHFVKESKQDESGMPNNRFLAERTGGTYSTLKVQPAELEDSGVYFCASSQVSGKETQYFGPGTRLLVL.

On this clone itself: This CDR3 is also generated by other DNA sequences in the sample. In nucleotides, the CDR3 is TGTGCCAGCAGCCCGGGGACTAGCAGCTACGAGCAGTACTTC. This gives the protein CASSPGTSSYEQYF. The V and J genes are TRBV9 and TRBJ2-7; 9 bases match TRBD2. The CDR3 totals 14 residues. The V and J ends lost 4 bases and 3 bases, in that order; junction bases with no gene match: 5. Germline V gene data show CDR1 as SGDLS and CDR2 as YYNGEE.

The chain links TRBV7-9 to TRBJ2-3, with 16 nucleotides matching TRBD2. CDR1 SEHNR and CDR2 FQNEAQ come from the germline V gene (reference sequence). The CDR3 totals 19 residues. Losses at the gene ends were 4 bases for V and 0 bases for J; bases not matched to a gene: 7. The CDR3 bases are TGTGCCAGCAGCTCCTCACCGGGACTAGCGGGAGGGAGCACAGATACGCAGTATTTT. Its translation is CASSSSPGLAGGSTDTQYF.

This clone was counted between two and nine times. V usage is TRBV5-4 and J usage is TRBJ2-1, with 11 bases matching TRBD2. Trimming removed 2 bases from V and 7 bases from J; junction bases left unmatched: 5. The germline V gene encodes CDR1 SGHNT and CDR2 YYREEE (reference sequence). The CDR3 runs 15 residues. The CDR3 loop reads CASSLTSGSSNEQFF. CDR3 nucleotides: TGTGCCAGCAGCTTAACTAGCGGGAGCAGTAATGAGCAGTTCTTC.

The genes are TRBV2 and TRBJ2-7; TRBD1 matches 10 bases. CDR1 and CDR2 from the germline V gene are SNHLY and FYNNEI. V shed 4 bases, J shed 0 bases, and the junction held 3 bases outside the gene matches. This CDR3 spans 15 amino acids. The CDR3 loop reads CASSVRTGGSYEQYF. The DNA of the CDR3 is TGTGCCAGCAGTGTTCGGACAGGGGGCTCCTACGAGCAGTACTTC.